This T cell receptor (beta chain) was recovered during a study of blood T cell repertoires in COVID-19. Data came from immunoSEQ multiplex PCR; TCRdb stores just in-frame clones and leaves some out. The sample shows around 37,000 clones, 91% of them seen only once. V was pared by 5 bases and J by 2 bases, with 5 bases of the junction left unmatched. This CDR3 comprises 15 residues. From germline, CDR1 is SGHTA and CDR2 FQGTGA. The sequenced sample was peripheral blood. The rearrangement uses TRBV7-3 and TRBJ2-3; 9 positions match TRBD2. The sequence derives from a woman aged 80 or over with acute or convalescent COVID-19. The CDR3 sequence is CASSQTSGHTDTQYF. The CDR3 bases are TGTGCCAGCAGCCAGACTAGCGGCCACACAGATACGCAGTATTTT.